This TCR beta chain comes out of a study of blood T cells in healthy people across ages. Study-wide results and limits: Whereas aged donors had fewer naive CD4+ cells, long-lived donors had more of them and higher diversity.

A second roughly 6 to 12 cycle PCR used barcoded and J-beta primers. TCRdb passed the 5' RACE reads through MiXCR, listing each CDR3 protein once. Among approximately 1,000,000 distinct CDR3 sequences listed, 35% to 50% were seen once. This clonotype was observed a few times. Its matching antigen is unknown. Total RNA extraction produced at least 6 micrograms (per sample) for the study. With 3 bases clipped from V and 2 bases from J, the junction kept 10 bases outside the gene matches. Germline CDR1 and CDR2: SGHDT and YYEEEE. CDR3 size: 17 residues. The chain joins TRBV5-6 to TRBJ2-4; 8 bases fit TRBD1. The material sequenced was blood. The sequence derives from an older woman in good health. The CDR3 spells CASSYYAGQVPKNIQYF. In DNA form, the CDR3 reads TGTGCCAGCAGCTATTACGCGGGACAGGTACCCAAAAACATTCAGTACTTC.